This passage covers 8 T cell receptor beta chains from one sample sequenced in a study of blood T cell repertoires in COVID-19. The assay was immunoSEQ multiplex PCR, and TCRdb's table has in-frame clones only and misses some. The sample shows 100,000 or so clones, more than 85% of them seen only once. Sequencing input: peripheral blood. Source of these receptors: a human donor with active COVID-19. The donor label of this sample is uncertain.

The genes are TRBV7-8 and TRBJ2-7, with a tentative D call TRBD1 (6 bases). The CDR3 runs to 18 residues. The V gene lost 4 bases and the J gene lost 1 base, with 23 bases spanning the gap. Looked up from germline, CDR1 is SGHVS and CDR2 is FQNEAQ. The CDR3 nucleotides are TGTGCCAGCAGCTCAGGCAGGGCGTGGATAGGGGGTTCCTACGAGCAGTACTTC. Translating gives CASSSGRAWIGGSYEQYF.

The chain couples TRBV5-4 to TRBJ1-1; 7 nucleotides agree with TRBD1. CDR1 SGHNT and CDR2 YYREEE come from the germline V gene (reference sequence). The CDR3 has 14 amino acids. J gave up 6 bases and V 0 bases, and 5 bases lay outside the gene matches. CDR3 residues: CASSLGTGRAEAFF. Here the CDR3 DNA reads TGTGCCAGCAGCTTGGGGACAGGTCGCGCTGAAGCTTTCTTT.

The CDR3 is CASSLRGNGHSPLHF. CDR3 coding DNA: TGTGCCAGCAGCCTTAGGGGTAACGGTCACTCACCCCTCCACTTT. The chain couples TRBV7-9 to TRBJ1-6; D is possibly TRBD1 (5 bases). The CDR3 loop spans 15 amino acids. Germline V CDR1 and CDR2: SEHNR, FQNEAQ (reference sequence). Trimming took 5 bases from V and 10 from J, leaving 18 bases between them.

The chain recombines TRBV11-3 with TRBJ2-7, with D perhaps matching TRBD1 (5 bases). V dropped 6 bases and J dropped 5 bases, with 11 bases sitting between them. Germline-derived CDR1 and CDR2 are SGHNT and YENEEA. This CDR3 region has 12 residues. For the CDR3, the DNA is TGTGCCAGCAGTACTCAGGGCCACGAGCAGTACTTC. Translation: CASSTQGHEQYF.

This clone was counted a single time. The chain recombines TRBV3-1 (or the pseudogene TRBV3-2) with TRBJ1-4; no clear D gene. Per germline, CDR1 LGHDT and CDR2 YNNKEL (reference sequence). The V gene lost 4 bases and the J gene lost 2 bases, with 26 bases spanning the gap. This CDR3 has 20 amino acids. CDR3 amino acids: CASSLMRDYKSRMTNEKLFF. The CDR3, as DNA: TGTGCCAGCAGCCTAATGCGGGATTACAAGTCCAGGATGACTAATGAAAAACTGTTTTTT.

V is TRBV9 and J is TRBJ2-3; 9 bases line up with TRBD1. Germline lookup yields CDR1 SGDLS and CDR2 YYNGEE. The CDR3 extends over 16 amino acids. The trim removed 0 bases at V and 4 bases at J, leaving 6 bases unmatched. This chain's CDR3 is CASSVGGQGNPDTQYF. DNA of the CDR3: TGTGCCAGCAGCGTAGGGGGACAGGGAAACCCAGATACGCAGTATTTT. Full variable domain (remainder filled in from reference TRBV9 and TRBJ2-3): DSGVTQTPKHLITATGQRVTLRCSPRSGDLSVYWYQQSLDQGLQFLIQYYNGEERAKGNILERFSAQQFPDLHSELNLSSLELGDSALYFCASSVGGQGNPDTQYFGPGTRLTVL.

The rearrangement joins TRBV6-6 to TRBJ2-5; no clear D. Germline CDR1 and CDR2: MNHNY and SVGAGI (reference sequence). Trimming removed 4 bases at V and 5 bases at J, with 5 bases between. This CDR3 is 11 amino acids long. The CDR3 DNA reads TGTGCCAGCAGTTCGGAGGAGACCCAGTACTTC. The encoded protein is CASSSEETQYF.

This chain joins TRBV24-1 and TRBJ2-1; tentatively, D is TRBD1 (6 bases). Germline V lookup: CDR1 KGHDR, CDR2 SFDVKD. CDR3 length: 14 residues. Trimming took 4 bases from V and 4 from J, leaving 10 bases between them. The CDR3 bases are TGTGCCACCAGTGACACGGACAGTTACAATGAGCAGTTCTTC. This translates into CATSDTDSYNEQFF.